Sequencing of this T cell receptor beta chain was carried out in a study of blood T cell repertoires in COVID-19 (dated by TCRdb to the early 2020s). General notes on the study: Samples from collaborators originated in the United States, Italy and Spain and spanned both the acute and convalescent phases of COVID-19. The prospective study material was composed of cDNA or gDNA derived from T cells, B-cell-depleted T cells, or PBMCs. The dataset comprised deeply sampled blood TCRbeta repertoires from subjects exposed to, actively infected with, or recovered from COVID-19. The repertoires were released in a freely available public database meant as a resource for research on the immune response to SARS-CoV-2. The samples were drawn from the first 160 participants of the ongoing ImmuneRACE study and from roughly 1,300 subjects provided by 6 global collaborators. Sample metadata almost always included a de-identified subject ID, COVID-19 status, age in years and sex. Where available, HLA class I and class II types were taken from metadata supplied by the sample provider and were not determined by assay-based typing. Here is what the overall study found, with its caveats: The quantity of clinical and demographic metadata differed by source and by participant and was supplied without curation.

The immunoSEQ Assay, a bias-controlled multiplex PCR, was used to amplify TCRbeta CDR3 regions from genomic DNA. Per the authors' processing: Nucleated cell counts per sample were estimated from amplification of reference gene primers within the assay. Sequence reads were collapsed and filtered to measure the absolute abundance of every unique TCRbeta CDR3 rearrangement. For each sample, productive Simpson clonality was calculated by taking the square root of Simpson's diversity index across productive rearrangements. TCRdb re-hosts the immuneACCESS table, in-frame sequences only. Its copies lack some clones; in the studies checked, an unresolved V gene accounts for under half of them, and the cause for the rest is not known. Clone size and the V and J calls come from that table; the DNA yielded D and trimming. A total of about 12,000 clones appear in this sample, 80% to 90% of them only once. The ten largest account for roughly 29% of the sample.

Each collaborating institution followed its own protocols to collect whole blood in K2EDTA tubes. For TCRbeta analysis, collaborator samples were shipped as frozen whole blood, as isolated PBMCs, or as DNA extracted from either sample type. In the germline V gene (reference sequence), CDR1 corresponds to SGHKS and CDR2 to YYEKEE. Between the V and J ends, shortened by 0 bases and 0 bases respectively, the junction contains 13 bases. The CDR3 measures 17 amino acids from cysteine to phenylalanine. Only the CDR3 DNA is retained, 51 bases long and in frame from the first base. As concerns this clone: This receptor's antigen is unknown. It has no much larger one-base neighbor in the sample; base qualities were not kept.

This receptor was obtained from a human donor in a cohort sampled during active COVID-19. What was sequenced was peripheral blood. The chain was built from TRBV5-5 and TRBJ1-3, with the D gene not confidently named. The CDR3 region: CASSLEWRLGSGNTIYF. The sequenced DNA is TGTGCCAGCAGCTTGGAATGGCGGCTCGGCTCTGGAAACACCATATATTTT.